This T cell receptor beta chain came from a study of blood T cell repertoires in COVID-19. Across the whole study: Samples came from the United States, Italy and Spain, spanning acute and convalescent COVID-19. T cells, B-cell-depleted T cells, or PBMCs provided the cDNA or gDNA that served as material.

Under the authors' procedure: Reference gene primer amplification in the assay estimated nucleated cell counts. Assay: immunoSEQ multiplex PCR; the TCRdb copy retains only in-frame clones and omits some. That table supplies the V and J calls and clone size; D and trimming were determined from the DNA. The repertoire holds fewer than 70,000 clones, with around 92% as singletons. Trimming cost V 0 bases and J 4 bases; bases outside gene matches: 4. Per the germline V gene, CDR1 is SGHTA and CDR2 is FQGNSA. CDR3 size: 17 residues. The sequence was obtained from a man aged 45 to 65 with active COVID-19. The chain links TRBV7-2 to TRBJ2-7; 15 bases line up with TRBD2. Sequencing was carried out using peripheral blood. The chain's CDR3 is CASSLAGLAGGSYEQYF. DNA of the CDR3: TGTGCCAGCAGCTTAGCGGGACTAGCGGGGGGTTCTTACGAGCAGTACTTC.